The 24 T cell receptor beta chains below were found in one sample sequenced in a study of Graves' ophthalmopathy and Graves' hyperthyroidism. For repertoire sequencing, the TCR beta CDR3 regions were amplified from RNA transcripts. Second-round multiplex PCR followed a first-round RT-PCR using HTBI primers. TCRdb independently ran MiXCR on the multiplex PCR reads; one entry per CDR3 protein. The table lists some 520,000 distinct CDR3 sequences, around an eighth of them singletons, with 9.5% to 10% in the top ten. Sample: blood. The origin of the receptors is a woman in her twenties or thirties with Graves' ophthalmopathy.

This clonotype was detected many times. The genes are TRBV7-3 and TRBJ1-1; D call uncertain. Deletions cut 4 bases from V and 0 bases from J, with 9 bases between. The germline V gene encodes CDR1 SGHTA and CDR2 FQGTGA. This CDR3 contains 14 residues. The CDR3 region is CASSSGRLNTEAFF. The CDR3, as DNA: TGTGCCAGCAGCTCTGGAAGGTTGAACACTGAAGCTTTCTTT.

Notes on this clonotype: Germline and junction disagree at one end, which may indicate a read error. The rearrangement joins TRBV29-1 to TRBJ2-5; D not resolved. CDR3 length equals 11 residues. Germline CDR1 is SQVTM and CDR2 is ANQGSEA. CDR3 loop: CSVAYQETQDF. In nucleotides, the CDR3 is TGCAGCGTCGCTTACCAAGAGACCCAGGACTTC. Full variable domain (rest looked up from reference TRBV29-1 and TRBJ2-5): SAVISQKPSRDICQRGTSLTIQCQVDSQVTMMFWYRQQPGQSLTLIATANQGSEATYESGFVIDKFPISRPNLTFSTLTVSNMSPEDSSIYLCSVAYQETQDFGPGTRLLVL.

This clonotype was recorded many times. The chain recombines TRBV19 with TRBJ1-1; 8 bases agree with TRBD1. Germline CDR1 and CDR2: LNHDA and SQIVND (reference sequence). V dropped 6 bases and J dropped 0; count of bases not matched to a gene: 12. CDR3 size: 17 residues. CDR3 nucleotides: TGTGCCAGTAGGGGGACAGGAACGGCGGTCTTGAACACTGAAGCTTTCTTT. Translation: CASRGTGTAVLNTEAFF.

This clonotype has a count of ten or more. J is TRBJ2-7 and V is TRBV6-5; D could derive from TRBD1 or TRBD2 (5 bases each). This CDR3 region has 14 residues. CDR1 and CDR2 (germline): MNHEY, SVGAGI. The V end was cut by 4 bases, the J end by 3 bases, with 13 bases between. CDR3 in amino acids: CASSFSGPSYEQYF. For the CDR3, the DNA is TGTGCCAGCAGTTTCTCGGGACCCAGCTACGAGCAGTACTTC.

The CDR3 region has the DNA TGCAGCGAAAAAAGGGGCCCCACTGAAGCTTTCTTT. This encodes CSEKRGPTEAFF. The chain combines TRBV29-1 with TRBJ1-1; the D gene is possibly TRBD1 (5 bases). CDR3 length: 12 residues. Germline V gene sequence: CDR1 SQVTM, CDR2 ANQGSEA. V gave up 7 bases and J gave up 4 bases, with 13 bases separating them.

The chain joins TRBV30 to TRBJ2-2; D gene uncertain. Looked up from germline, CDR1 is GTSNPN and CDR2 is SVGIG (reference sequence). V lost 4 bases, J lost 0 bases, and 9 bases lay in between. The CDR3 consists of 14 residues. In DNA, the CDR3 is TGTGCCTGGACGCCCCCCACGAACACCGGGGAGCTGTTTTTT. Translated: CAWTPPTNTGELFF.

This clonotype was observed at least ten times. This chain connects TRBV6-5 to TRBJ2-7, with 7 bases matching TRBD1. CDR3 length: 12 amino acids. V was clipped by 7 bases and J by 5 bases; unmatched bases: 5. Germline values: CDR1 MNHEY, CDR2 SVGAGI. The CDR3 nucleotides are TGTGCCAGCACCAGAACAGGGGACGAGCAGTACTTC. The encoded protein is CASTRTGDEQYF.

This clonotype was detected ten times or more. CDR3 coding DNA: TGTGCCAGCAGTGACGAAGCCCGGTCGGAGACCCAGTACTTC. Amino acids: CASSDEARSETQYF. The J gene is TRBJ2-5, the V gene TRBV28; D unresolved. The CDR3 runs to 14 residues. Trimming left V 5 bases short and J 5 bases short, with 15 bases between. The germline V gene has CDR1 MDHEN and CDR2 SYDVKM. Complete variable domain (other parts from reference TRBV28 and TRBJ2-5): DVKVTQSSRYLVKRTGEKVFLECVQDMDHENMFWYRQDPGLGLRLIYFSYDVKMKEKGDIPEGYSVSREKKERFSLILESASTNQTSMYLCASSDEARSETQYFGPGTRLLVL.

This clonotype occurred many times. The chain uses TRBV7-8 and TRBJ2-7, with 7 bases identical to TRBD2. The germline gives CDR1 SGHVS, CDR2 FQNEAQ. The V gene end was trimmed by 4 bases and the J gene end by 3 bases; junction bases not matched to a gene: 12. The CDR3 covers 16 residues. The CDR3 nucleotides read TGTGCCAGCAGCTCCCAATCGACTAGCTCCCACTACGAGCAGTACTTC. Protein sequence: CASSSQSTSSHYEQYF.

This clonotype showed up just once. A much larger clone differs by one base, so this may be a read error. This chain uses TRBV20-1 with TRBJ1-1, with D unclear. Between the trimmed V and J ends, which lost 0 bases and 8 bases, there was a span of 16 bases. Germline-derived CDR1 and CDR2 are DFQATT and SNEGSKA (reference sequence). CDR3 size: 14 residues. The CDR3 region is CSARDFRNFEEAFF. CDR3 sequence (DNA): TGCAGTGCTAGAGATTTTCGTAACTTCGAAGAAGCTTTCTTT.

This clonotype was picked up many times. The chain couples TRBV29-1 to TRBJ2-7; D is perhaps TRBD1 (6 bases). This CDR3 has 12 amino acids. CDR1 and CDR2 from the germline V gene are SQVTM and ANQGSEA. Trimming removed 6 bases at V and 1 base at J, with 10 bases between. The CDR3 DNA follows: TGCAGCGTCCAAACAGGGTCCTACGAGCAGTACTTC. The encoded protein is CSVQTGSYEQYF.

This clonotype has ten or more counts. The chain joins TRBV6-1 to TRBJ2-5; a weak D match, TRBD1 (6 bases). V dropped 6 bases and J dropped 5 bases, with 16 bases sitting between them. The CDR3 is 14 amino acids. Germline V gives CDR1 MNHNS, CDR2 SASEGT. CDR3 in amino acids: CASRPITGMETQYF. DNA for the CDR3: TGTGCCAGCAGGCCTATTACAGGGATGGAGACCCAGTACTTC.

This clonotype was seen only a few times. The chain recombines TRBV10-1 with TRBJ2-7; the match to TRBD2 covers 10 bases. Germline CDR1 WNHNN, CDR2 SYGVQD (reference sequence). J lost 5 bases, V lost 0 bases, and 7 bases had no gene match. This CDR3 spans 16 amino acids. This CDR3 reads CASSESKLAGDHEQYF. CDR3 DNA sequence: TGCGCCAGCAGTGAGTCGAAGCTAGCGGGAGACCACGAGCAGTACTTC.

The chain links TRBV6-1 to TRBJ2-5, with TRBD2 identical over 10 bases. The CDR3 runs to 14 residues. The trim removed 4 bases at V and 9 bases at J, leaving 8 bases unmatched. Germline V lookup: CDR1 MNHNS, CDR2 SASEGT. The CDR3 loop reads CASSASSGGRAQYF. The CDR3 region has the DNA TGTGCCAGCAGTGCCAGTAGCGGGGGGAGGGCCCAGTACTTC.

This clonotype was counted at least ten times. J is TRBJ2-4 and V is TRBV10-3, with D tentatively TRBD2 (6 bases). V lost 1 base and J lost 8, with 12 bases in between. The length of the CDR3 is 14 residues. Germline CDR1 reads ENHRY; CDR2 reads SYGVKD. The CDR3 protein is CAISELWERDIQYF. As DNA, the CDR3 is TGTGCCATCAGTGAGTTGTGGGAGCGGGACATTCAGTACTTC.

This clonotype was seen at least ten times. The J gene is TRBJ2-2, the V gene TRBV19; TRBD1 matches 8 bases. V lost 10 bases to trimming and J lost 6 bases; unmatched junction nucleotides: 13. The CDR3 covers 15 residues. CDR1 is LNHDA, CDR2 SQIVND, per germline (reference sequence). Written as DNA, the CDR3 is TGTGCCACACACGGGTCAGGGGGCGCATCCGGGGAGCTGTTTTTT. Encoded protein: CATHGSGGASGELFF.

This clonotype was counted at least ten times. This rearrangement joins TRBV20-1 to TRBJ2-1, with 8 bases lining up with TRBD2. Trimming cost V 3 bases and J 4 bases; bases outside gene matches: 11. The CDR3 runs 16 residues. The germline V gene has CDR1 DFQATT and CDR2 SNEGSKA (reference sequence). The CDR3 here is CSASGEGAGAYNEQFF. CDR3 coding DNA: TGCAGTGCTAGTGGGGAGGGAGCGGGGGCTTACAATGAGCAGTTCTTC.

This clonotype has ten or more counts. The V call is TRBV4-2, the J call TRBJ1-5; tentatively, D is TRBD1 (6 bases). With 2 bases removed from V and 3 bases from J, the gap between germline ends came to 8 bases. The CDR3 totals 14 residues. The germline V gene has CDR1 LGHNA and CDR2 YNFKEQ. Here the CDR3 DNA reads TGTGCCAGCAGCCAACGGGACACCAATCAGCCCCAGCATTTT. Its protein is CASSQRDTNQPQHF.

Ten or more counts support this clonotype. The chain is built from TRBV5-1 and TRBJ1-1, with D perhaps TRBD1 (6 bases). Germline V gives CDR1 SGHRS, CDR2 YFSETQ. Between the trimmed V and J ends, which lost 4 bases and 0 bases, there was a span of 10 bases. CDR3 length: 14 residues. CDR3 sequence reads: CASSVRDMNTEAFF. CDR3 coding DNA: TGCGCCAGCAGCGTAAGGGACATGAACACTGAAGCTTTCTTT.

This clonotype showed up many times. The V call is TRBV11-2, the J call TRBJ2-7; TRBD2 matches at 7 bases. Trimming removed 2 bases from V and 6 bases from J; junction bases left unmatched: 10. Germline assignment: CDR1 SGHAT and CDR2 FQNNGV. The CDR3 contains 15 residues. CDR3 amino acids: CASSLSLGPGGEQYF. CDR3 nucleotides: TGTGCCAGCAGCTTATCCCTCGGGCCGGGGGGCGAGCAGTACTTC.

In its sample, this clonotype was seen many times. The chain employs TRBV5-1 and TRBJ1-1; D is perhaps TRBD1 (5 bases). Germline V gene sequence: CDR1 SGHRS, CDR2 YFSETQ. Trimming removed 0 bases from V and 4 bases from J, with 13 bases in between. This CDR3 is built from 15 residues. CDR3 DNA: TGCGCCAGCAGCTTGGAGAAGGGGCGAGTCACTGAAGCTTTCTTT. It is translated as CASSLEKGRVTEAFF.

This clonotype was counted ten times or more. The chain joins TRBV2 to TRBJ2-5; either TRBD1 or TRBD2 may fit D (5 bases each). The ends were cut back, 4 bases at V and 2 bases at J, with 14 bases in the middle. There are 15 residues in the CDR3. Germline V gene lookup returns CDR1 SNHLY and CDR2 FYNNEI. The CDR3 nucleotides read TGTGCCAGCAGTGCCACCGGGACCTCACAAGAGACCCAGTACTTC. It encodes CASSATGTSQETQYF.

Ten or more counts support this clonotype. V is TRBV28 and J is TRBJ2-7; 9 bases are shared with TRBD2. V gave up 3 bases and J gave up 4 bases; unmatched junction bases: 4. The length of the CDR3 is 14 residues. Germline loops: CDR1 MDHEN, CDR2 SYDVKM. The CDR3 loop reads CASSLLAGKYEQYF. DNA of the CDR3: TGTGCCAGCAGTTTGCTAGCGGGAAAGTACGAGCAGTACTTC.

This clonotype showed up many times. The V and J genes are TRBV29-1 and TRBJ1-2, with D possibly being TRBD1 (5 bases). Trimming pared 0 bases from V and 5 bases from J, leaving 10 bases between. Germline values: CDR1 SQVTM, CDR2 ANQGSEA. The CDR3 extends over 13 amino acids. The CDR3 DNA reads as TGCAGCGTTGAAGAATGGAAGGGGTATGGCTACACCTTC. Amino acids: CSVEEWKGYGYTF.